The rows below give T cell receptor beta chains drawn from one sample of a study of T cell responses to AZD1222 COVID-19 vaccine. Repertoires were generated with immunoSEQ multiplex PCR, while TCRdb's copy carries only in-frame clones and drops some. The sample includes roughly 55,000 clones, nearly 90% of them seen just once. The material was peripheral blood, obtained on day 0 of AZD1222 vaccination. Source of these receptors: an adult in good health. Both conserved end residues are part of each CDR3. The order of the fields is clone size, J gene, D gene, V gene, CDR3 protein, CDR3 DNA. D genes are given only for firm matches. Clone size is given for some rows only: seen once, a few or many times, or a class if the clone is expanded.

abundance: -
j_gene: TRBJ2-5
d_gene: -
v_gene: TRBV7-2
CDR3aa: CASRQNGGVYQETQYF
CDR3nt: TGTGCCAGCAGACAAAATGGCGGCGTGTACCAAGAGACCCAGTACTTC

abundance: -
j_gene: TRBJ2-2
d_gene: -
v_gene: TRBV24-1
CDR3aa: CATSEENGGELFF
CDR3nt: TGTGCCACCAGTGAGGAGAATGGCGGGGAGCTGTTTTTT

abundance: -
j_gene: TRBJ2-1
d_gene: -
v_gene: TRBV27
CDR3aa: CASSFRGDEQFF
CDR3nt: TGTGCCAGCAGTTTTCGGGGCGATGAGCAGTTCTTC

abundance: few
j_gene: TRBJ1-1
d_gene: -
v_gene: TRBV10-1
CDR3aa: CASSGRSSGDTEAFF
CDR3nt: TGCGCCAGCAGTGGCCGTTCTTCGGGGGACACTGAAGCTTTCTTT

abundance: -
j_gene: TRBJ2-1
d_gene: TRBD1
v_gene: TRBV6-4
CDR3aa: CASSVGTGGNEQFF
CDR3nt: TGTGCCAGCAGTGTCGGGACAGGGGGCAATGAGCAGTTCTTC

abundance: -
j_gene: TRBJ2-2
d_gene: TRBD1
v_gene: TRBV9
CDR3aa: CASSVARGQGTGELFF
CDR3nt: TGTGCCAGCAGCGTAGCTCGGGGACAGGGCACCGGGGAGCTGTTTTTT

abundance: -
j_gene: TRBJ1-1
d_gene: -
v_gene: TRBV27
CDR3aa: CASSLRSRGNTEAFF
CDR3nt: TGTGCCAGCAGTTTAAGGTCTCGGGGGAACACTGAAGCTTTCTTT

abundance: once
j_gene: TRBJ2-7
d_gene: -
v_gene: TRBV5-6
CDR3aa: CASSLGLDSYEQYF
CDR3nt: TGTGCCAGCAGCTTGGGGTTAGATTCCTACGAGCAGTACTTC

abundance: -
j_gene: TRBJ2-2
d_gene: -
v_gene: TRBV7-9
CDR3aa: CASSLQGNTGELFF
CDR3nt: TGTGCCAGCAGCTTACAGGGGAACACCGGGGAGCTGTTTTTT

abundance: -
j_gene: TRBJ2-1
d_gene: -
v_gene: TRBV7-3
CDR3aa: CASSLTPGVGEQFF
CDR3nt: TGTGCCAGCAGCTTAACCCCCGGGGTGGGCGAGCAGTTCTTC

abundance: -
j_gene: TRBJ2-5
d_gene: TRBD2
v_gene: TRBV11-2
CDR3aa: CASSLASGGARGTQYF
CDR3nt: TGTGCCAGCAGCTTAGCTAGCGGGGGGGCTCGTGGGACCCAGTACTTC

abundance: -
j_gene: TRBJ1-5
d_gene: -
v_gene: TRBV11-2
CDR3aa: CASSAAINQPQHF
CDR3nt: TGTGCCAGCAGCGCGGCTATCAATCAGCCCCAGCATTTT

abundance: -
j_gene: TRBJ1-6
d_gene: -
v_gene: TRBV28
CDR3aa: CASSLGVNSPLHF
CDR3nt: TGTGCCAGCAGTTTAGGGGTTAATTCACCCCTCCACTTT